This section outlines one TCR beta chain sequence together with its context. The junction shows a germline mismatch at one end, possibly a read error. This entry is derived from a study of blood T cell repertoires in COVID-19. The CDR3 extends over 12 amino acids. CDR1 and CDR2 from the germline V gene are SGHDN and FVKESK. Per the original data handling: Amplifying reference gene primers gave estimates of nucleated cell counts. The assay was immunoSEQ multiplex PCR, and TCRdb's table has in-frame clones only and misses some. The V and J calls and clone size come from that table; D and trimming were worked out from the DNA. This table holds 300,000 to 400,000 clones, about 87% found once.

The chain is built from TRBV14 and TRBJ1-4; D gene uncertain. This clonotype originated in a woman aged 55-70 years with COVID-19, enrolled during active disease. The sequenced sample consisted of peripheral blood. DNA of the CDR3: TGTGCCAGCAGCCAAGTCCTCGCGGGAGGTTGTTTT. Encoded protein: CASSQVLAGGCF.